This T cell receptor beta chain is drawn from a study of T cell responses to AZD1222 COVID-19 vaccine. Whole-study results and caveats: Following two doses of AZD1222, Spike-specific TCR breadth and depth rose. Clonal diversity may have been underestimated, and the donors were mostly white British, with more females than males. Across the whole spike, CD4 TCRs peaked at regions 160-218 and 743-854.

Assay used: immunoSEQ multiplex PCR; TCRdb lists only in-frame clones, some missing. The table records 100,000 to 150,000 clones, more than 80% of them present only once. This CDR3 has 15 amino acids. CDR1 is LNHDA and CDR2 is SQIVND in the germline V gene (reference sequence). After removal of 6 bases from V and 5 bases from J, the junction contained 12 bases not matched to a gene. This clone was detected once. Its antigen is currently unknown. This rearrangement joins TRBV19 to TRBJ2-7, with 8 bases lining up with TRBD1. The material was peripheral blood, obtained on day 0 of AZD1222 vaccination. The sequence came from an adult in good health. The CDR3 region is CASRPVMDRVNEQYF. The CDR3 DNA reads as TGTGCCAGTAGGCCAGTAATGGACAGGGTCAACGAGCAGTACTTC.